This T cell receptor beta chain appears in the sequencing data of a study of blood T cells in healthy people across ages. Primed by a sample-barcoded 5' primer and a J-beta primer mix, a second PCR proceeded for roughly 6 to 12 cycles. All cDNA molecules were each tagged by a template-switch adaptor with 12 random nucleotides. TCRdb passed the 5' RACE reads through MiXCR, listing each CDR3 protein once. The table shows hundreds of thousands of distinct CDR3 sequences, with about 34% occurring only once. This clonotype was counted many times. The CDR3 loop spans 18 amino acids. Germline V gives CDR1 MNHEY, CDR2 SVGAGI. The V gene end was trimmed by 3 bases and the J gene end by 6 bases; junction bases not matched to a gene: 14.

The chain is built from TRBV6-5 and TRBJ2-7; 13 nucleotides line up with TRBD2. The clonotype originates from a woman at least 80 years old in good health. Sample: blood. The CDR3 nucleotides are TGTGCCAGCAGTTATCAGGGCGTACTAGCGGGGGGGCAGGGCGAGCAGTACTTC. It specifies CASSYQGVLAGGQGEQYF.